This entry lists 17 T cell receptor beta chains sequenced from one sample in a study of blood T cell repertoires in COVID-19 (dated by TCRdb to the early 2020s). Receptors were amplified or captured by the immunoSEQ multiplex PCR assay. What TCRdb holds here is the immuneACCESS table cut down to in-frame rearrangements. Part of the clones is not present; checked against another copy, under half of the missing clones reflect an unresolved V gene, and the others are unexplained. For this sample the table gives 150,000 to 200,000 clones, of which around 80% were detected only once. Jointly, the top ten make up roughly 9.2% of the sample. The specimen was peripheral blood. The receptors originated from a woman aged 80 or over with active or convalescent COVID-19.

The V gene is TRBV6-2 or TRBV6-3, the J gene TRBJ1-2, with D uncertain. V was shortened by 0 bases and J by 9 bases, with 14 bases between the two germline ends. The V gene's germline CDR1 is MNHEY and CDR2 SVGEGT. The CDR3 has 14 amino acids. The DNA of the CDR3 is TGTGCCAGCAGTTACTCGAGGTCCAGCCCTCGCTACACCTTC. It specifies CASSYSRSSPRYTF.

This chain connects TRBV12-3 or TRBV12-4 to TRBJ1-6; D is possibly TRBD1 (5 bases). Between the trimmed V and J ends, which lost 6 bases and 7 bases, there was a span of 10 bases. This CDR3 spans 13 amino acids. The CDR3: CASSLRQNSPLHF. CDR3 coding DNA: TGTGCCAGCAGCCTCCGACAGAATTCACCCCTCCACTTT.

V and J are TRBV9 and TRBJ1-1; the match to TRBD1 covers 11 bases. The germline V gene encodes CDR1 SGDLS and CDR2 YYNGEE. CDR3 length: 17 amino acids. Trimming at V came to 3 bases and at J to 3 bases, leaving 10 bases not matched to a gene. CDR3: CASSASRTGGLDTEAFF. CDR3 nucleotides: TGTGCCAGCAGCGCCTCAAGGACAGGGGGCCTAGACACTGAAGCTTTCTTT.

This chain uses TRBV6-5 with TRBJ2-1; 8 positions match TRBD1. The CDR3 totals 13 residues. Germline CDR1 is MNHEY and CDR2 is SVGAGI. V shed 6 bases, J shed 10 bases, and the junction held 8 bases outside the gene matches. CDR3 region: CASRTGQGLEQFF. CDR3 DNA: TGTGCCAGCAGGACCGGACAGGGCCTGGAGCAGTTCTTC.

In its sample, this clone was seen once. The V call is TRBV12-3 or TRBV12-4, the J call TRBJ1-3; TRBD1 agrees at 9 bases. J was trimmed by 6 bases and V by 10 bases; bases with no gene match: 7. CDR3 size: 13 residues. The CDR3 region has the DNA TGTGCCACCAGGACAGGGGAAGAAAACACCATATATTTT. Its protein is CATRTGEENTIYF.

The V and J genes are TRBV27 and TRBJ1-2, with 8 bases lining up with TRBD1. Germline CDR1 reads MNHEY; CDR2 reads SMNVEV (reference sequence). The trim removed 4 bases at V and 2 bases at J, leaving 15 bases unmatched. CDR3 length: 18 amino acids. The CDR3 loop is CASSSTSRRDRRNYGYTF. The CDR3 DNA reads as TGTGCCAGCAGTTCTACTTCTCGACGGGACAGGAGAAACTATGGCTACACCTTC.

The sample holds one count of this clone. V usage is TRBV3-1 (or the pseudogene TRBV3-2) and J usage is TRBJ2-3, with 10 nucleotides matching TRBD2. The CDR3 is made up of 19 amino acids. Germline values: CDR1 LGHDT, CDR2 YNNKEL (reference sequence). V dropped 4 bases and J dropped 5; count of bases not matched to a gene: 18. The CDR3 protein is CASSPHGTLAGAPGDTQYF. As DNA, the CDR3 is TGTGCCAGCAGCCCTCACGGAACGCTAGCGGGGGCCCCGGGAGATACGCAGTATTTT.

CDR3 in amino acids: CASSLGTVYNEQFF. In DNA, the CDR3 is TGTGCCAGCAGCTTAGGGACAGTGTACAATGAGCAGTTCTTC. The V call is TRBV7-2, the J call TRBJ2-1; perhaps TRBD1 as D (6 bases). V lost 1 base and J 4 bases, leaving 8 bases between the germline ends. The germline CDR1 and CDR2 sequences are SGHTA and FQGNSA. This CDR3 contains 14 residues.

V gene TRBV3-1 (or the pseudogene TRBV3-2) combines with J gene TRBJ1-4; 7 positions agree with TRBD1. V lost 4 bases and J lost 8; bases outside the gene matches: 7. The CDR3 has 14 amino acids. Looked up from germline, CDR1 is LGHDT and CDR2 is YNNKEL (reference sequence). Here the CDR3 reads CASSLRQGVEKLFF. The CDR3 DNA reads as TGTGCCAGCAGCCTCAGACAGGGTGTGGAAAAACTGTTTTTT.

The V call is TRBV5-1, the J call TRBJ2-1; TRBD2 aligns across 9 bases. Germline V gene sequence: CDR1 SGHRS, CDR2 YFSETQ. There are 16 residues in the CDR3. The junction had 5 bases not matched to a gene; V was cut back by 0 bases and J by 4 bases. This chain's CDR3 is CASSLAASGGYNEQFF. The CDR3 DNA reads TGCGCCAGCAGCTTGGCGGCCAGCGGGGGGTACAATGAGCAGTTCTTC.

The genes are TRBV29-1 and TRBJ1-1, with 7 bases identical to TRBD1. The CDR3 extends over 11 amino acids. The V gene end was trimmed by 7 bases and the J gene end by 4 bases; junction bases not matched to a gene: 3. Per the germline V gene, CDR1 is SQVTM and CDR2 is ANQGSEA. The CDR3: CSGRQGTEAFF. The CDR3 coding sequence is TGCAGCGGTAGACAGGGCACTGAAGCTTTCTTT.

The chain carries TRBV29-1 and TRBJ1-5, with no clear D. Germline V gene sequence: CDR1 SQVTM, CDR2 ANQGSEA. The ends were cut back, 6 bases at V and 2 bases at J, with 14 bases in the middle. This CDR3 comprises 14 residues. The CDR3 coding sequence is TGCAGCGTGACCGCGGATGGTGGCAATCAGCCCCAGCATTTT. Translating gives CSVTADGGNQPQHF.

In its sample, this clone was seen once. V and J are TRBV5-8 and TRBJ1-1; no clear D gene. V was cut by 7 bases and J by 0 bases, with 10 bases left in between. CDR3 size: 13 residues. Germline V gene data show CDR1 as SGHTS and CDR2 as YDEGEE. Here the CDR3 DNA reads TGTGCCAGCCCCCGACAATTGAACACTGAAGCTTTCTTT. Translating gives CASPRQLNTEAFF.

This clone was detected only a few times. The genes are TRBV6-2 or TRBV6-3 and TRBJ2-7, with 9 nucleotides matching TRBD1. Germline-derived CDR1 and CDR2 are MNHEY and SVGEGT. J was trimmed by 0 bases and V by 5 bases; bases with no gene match: 8. CDR3 length equals 16 residues. CDR3 nucleotides: TGTGCCAGCAGTCACTTTGGGACAGGGCTCTCCTACGAGCAGTACTTC. Translated, it gives CASSHFGTGLSYEQYF.

This sequence joins TRBV30 and TRBJ1-1; no definite D call. From germline, CDR1 is GTSNPN and CDR2 SVGIG (reference sequence). The CDR3 length is 11 residues. V lost 0 bases, J lost 8 bases, and 7 bases lay in between. In DNA, the CDR3 is TGTGCCTGGAGTGTACGCAGAGAAGCTTTCTTT. This sequence encodes CAWSVRREAFF.

The table lists this clone with a count of one. The chain carries TRBV11-3 and TRBJ1-6; D is unresolved. Germline V CDR1 and CDR2: SGHNT, YENEEA. The ends were cut back, 0 bases at V and 10 bases at J, with 7 bases in the middle. This CDR3 contains 13 residues. The CDR3 here is CASSLDVLSPLHF. Written as DNA, the CDR3 is TGTGCCAGCAGCTTAGATGTCCTCTCACCCCTCCACTTT.

The CDR3 loop reads CASSAPTGYEQYF. CDR3 coding DNA: TGTGCCAGCAGCGCGCCGACAGGGTACGAGCAGTACTTC. The genes are TRBV9 and TRBJ2-7, with 7 nucleotides matching TRBD1. CDR3 length equals 13 residues. Germline V gene data show CDR1 as SGDLS and CDR2 as YYNGEE. J lost 4 bases, V lost 3 bases, and 4 bases had no gene match.